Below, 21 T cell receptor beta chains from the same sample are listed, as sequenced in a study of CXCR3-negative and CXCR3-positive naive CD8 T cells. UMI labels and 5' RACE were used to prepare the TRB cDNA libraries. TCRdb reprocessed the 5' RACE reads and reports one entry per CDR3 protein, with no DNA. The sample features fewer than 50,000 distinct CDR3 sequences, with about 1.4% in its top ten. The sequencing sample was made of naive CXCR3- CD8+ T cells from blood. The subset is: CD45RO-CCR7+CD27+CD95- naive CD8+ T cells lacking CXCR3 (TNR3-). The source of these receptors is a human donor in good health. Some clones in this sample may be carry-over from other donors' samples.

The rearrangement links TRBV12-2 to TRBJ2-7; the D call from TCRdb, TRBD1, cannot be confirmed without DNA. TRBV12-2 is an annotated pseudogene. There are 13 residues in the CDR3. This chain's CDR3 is CASRYGTGDEQYF.

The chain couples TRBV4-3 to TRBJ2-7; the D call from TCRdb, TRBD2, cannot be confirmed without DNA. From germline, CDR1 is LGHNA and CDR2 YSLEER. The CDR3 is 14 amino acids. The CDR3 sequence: CASSQRAAAYEQYF.

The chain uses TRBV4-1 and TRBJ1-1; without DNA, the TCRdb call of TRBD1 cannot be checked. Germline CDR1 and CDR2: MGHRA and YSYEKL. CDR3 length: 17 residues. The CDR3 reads CASSQVLTGGSNTEAFF.

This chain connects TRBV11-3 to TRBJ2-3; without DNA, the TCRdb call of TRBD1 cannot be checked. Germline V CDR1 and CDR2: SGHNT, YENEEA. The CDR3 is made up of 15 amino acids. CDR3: CASSTRTDLSDTQYF. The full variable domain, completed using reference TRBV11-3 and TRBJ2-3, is EAGVVQSPRYKIIEKKQPVAFWCNPISGHNTLYWYLQNLGQGPELLIRYENEEAVDDSQLPKDRFSAERLKGVDSTLKIQPAELGDSAVYLCASSTRTDLSDTQYFGPGTRLTVL.

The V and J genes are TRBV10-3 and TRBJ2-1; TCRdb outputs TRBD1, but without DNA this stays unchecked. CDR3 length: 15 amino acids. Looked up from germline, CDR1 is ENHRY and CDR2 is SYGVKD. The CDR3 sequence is CAIAEAGGEYNEQFF.

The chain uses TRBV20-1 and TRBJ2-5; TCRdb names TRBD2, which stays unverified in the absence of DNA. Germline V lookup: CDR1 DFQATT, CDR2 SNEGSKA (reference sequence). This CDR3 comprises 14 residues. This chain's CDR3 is CSARGSEVLETQYF.

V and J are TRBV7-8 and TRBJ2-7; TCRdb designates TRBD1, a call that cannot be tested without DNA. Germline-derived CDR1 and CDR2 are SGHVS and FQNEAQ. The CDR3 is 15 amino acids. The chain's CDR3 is CASSANLDRGWEQYF.

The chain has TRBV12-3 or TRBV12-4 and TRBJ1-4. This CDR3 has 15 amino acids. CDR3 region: CASSSFFATSEKLFF.

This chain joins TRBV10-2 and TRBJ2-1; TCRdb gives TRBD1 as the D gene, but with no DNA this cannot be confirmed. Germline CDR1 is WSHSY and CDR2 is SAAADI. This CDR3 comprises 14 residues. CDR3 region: CASKGTGVWNEQFF.

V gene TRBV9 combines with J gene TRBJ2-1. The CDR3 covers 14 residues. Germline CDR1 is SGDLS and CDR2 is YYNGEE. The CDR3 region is CASSPDWTYNEQFF.

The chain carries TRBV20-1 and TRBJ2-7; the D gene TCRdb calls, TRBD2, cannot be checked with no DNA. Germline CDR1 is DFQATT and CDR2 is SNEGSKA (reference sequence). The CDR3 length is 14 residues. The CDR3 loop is CSAAPSGRTHEQYF.

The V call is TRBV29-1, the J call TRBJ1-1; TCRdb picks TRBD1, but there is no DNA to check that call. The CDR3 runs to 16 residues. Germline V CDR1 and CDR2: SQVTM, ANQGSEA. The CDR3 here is CSASGQGIVGSTEAFF.

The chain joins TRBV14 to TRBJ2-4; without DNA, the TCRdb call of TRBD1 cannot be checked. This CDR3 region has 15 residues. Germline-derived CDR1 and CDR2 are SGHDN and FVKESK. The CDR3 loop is CASSQSTGGENIQYF.

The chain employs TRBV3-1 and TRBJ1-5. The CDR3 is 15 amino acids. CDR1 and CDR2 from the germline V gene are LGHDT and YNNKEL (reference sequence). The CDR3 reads CASSPHTVSNQPQHF.

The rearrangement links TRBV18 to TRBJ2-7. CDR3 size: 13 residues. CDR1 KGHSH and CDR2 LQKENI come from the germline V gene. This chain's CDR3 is CASSRTGTYEQYF.

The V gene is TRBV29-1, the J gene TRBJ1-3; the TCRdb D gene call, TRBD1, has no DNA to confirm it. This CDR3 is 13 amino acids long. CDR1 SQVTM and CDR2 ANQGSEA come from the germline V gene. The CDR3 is CSVERRAGNTIYF.

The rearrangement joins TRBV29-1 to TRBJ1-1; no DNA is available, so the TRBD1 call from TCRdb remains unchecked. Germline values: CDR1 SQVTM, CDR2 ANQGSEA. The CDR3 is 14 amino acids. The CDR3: CSVEWAGLNTEAFF.

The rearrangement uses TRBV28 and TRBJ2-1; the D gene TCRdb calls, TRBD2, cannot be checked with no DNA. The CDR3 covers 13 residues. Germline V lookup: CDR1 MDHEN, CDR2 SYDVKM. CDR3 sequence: CASSHTSGNEQFF. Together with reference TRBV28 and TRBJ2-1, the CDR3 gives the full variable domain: DVKVTQSSRYLVKRTGEKVFLECVQDMDHENMFWYRQDPGLGLRLIYFSYDVKMKEKGDIPEGYSVSREKKERFSLILESASTNQTSMYLCASSHTSGNEQFFGPGTRLTVL.

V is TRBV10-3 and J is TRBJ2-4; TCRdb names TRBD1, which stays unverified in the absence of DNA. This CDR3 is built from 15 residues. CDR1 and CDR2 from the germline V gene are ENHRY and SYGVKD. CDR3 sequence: CAISDLDRGKNIQYF.

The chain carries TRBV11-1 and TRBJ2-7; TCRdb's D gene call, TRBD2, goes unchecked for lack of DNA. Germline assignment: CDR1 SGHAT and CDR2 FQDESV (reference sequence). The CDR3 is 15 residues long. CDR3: CASSLSSGGLYEQYF.

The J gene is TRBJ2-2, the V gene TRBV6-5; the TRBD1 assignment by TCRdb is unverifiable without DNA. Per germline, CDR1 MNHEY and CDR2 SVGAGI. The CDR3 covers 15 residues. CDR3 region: CASSFLQGSAGELFF.